This T cell receptor beta chain was captured by sequencing in a study of T-cell memory formation after mild COVID-19. Across the study: For the most part, TCR clusters were specific to one donor. The study, taken as a whole, reports: Several responding clones turned up in pre-infection memory, indicating that cross-reactive memory may have taken part.

Constant-segment-primed 5'RACE gave TCR alpha and TCR beta cDNA libraries with sample barcodes and UMIs. TCRdb analysed the 5' RACE reads with MiXCR anew, one entry per CDR3 protein. This repertoire shows about 400,000 distinct CDR3 sequences, 20% to 30% found once; its top ten account for over 10%. Notes on this clonotype: Its antigen is not known.

Germline CDR1 MNHEY, CDR2 SVGAGI. V shed 2 bases and J shed 1 base, with 6 bases lying between them. The CDR3 totals 15 residues. This TCR was sampled from an adult woman who had mild COVID-19 (a few samples of this study predate the infection). Cell type and time point are not known. Material for sequencing was PBMCs or a T cell subset sorted from them (not recorded which). The chain employs TRBV6-5 and TRBJ2-6; D may be TRBD2 (6 bases). CDR3 region: CASSYGGSGANVLTF. The CDR3 bases are TGTGCCAGCAGTTACGGGGGGTCTGGGGCCAACGTCCTGACTTTC.